Listed below are T cell receptor beta chains from one sample, sequenced in a study of regulatory T cells. Method: immunoSEQ multiplex PCR; TCRdb's copy keeps in-frame clones and lacks some. The table shows some 6,100 clones, with roughly nine tenths occurring only once. The source material was CD4+ Tregs sorted from blood. Receptors were obtained from a person aged 18-35 years with CD3G deficiency. Both conserved end residues are part of each CDR3. Fields, in order: D gene, J gene, clone size, V gene, CDR3 length, CDR3 protein, CDR3 DNA. A D gene is named only where the DNA matches it firmly. A clone size is listed for some rows: how often the clone was seen (once, few, many), or a class if it is expanded.

D gene: -
J gene: TRBJ1-2
clone size: -
V gene: TRBV6-5
CDR3 length: 11
CDR3 protein: CASSPGYGYTF
CDR3 DNA: TGTGCCAGCAGTCCCGGGTATGGCTACACCTTC

D gene: -
J gene: TRBJ2-3
clone size: once
V gene: TRBV7-2
CDR3 length: 13
CDR3 protein: CASSLWPGETQYF
CDR3 DNA: TGTGCCAGCAGCTTATGGCCCGGGGAGACGCAGTATTTT

D gene: TRBD2
J gene: TRBJ2-7
clone size: -
V gene: TRBV6-1
CDR3 length: 14
CDR3 protein: CASSEAISGSEQYF
CDR3 DNA: TGTGCCAGCAGTGAAGCTATTAGCGGGAGCGAGCAGTACTTC

D gene: TRBD1
J gene: TRBJ1-2
clone size: -
V gene: TRBV6-1
CDR3 length: 15
CDR3 protein: CASRDRAFANYGYTF
CDR3 DNA: TGTGCCAGCAGGGACAGGGCTTTTGCTAACTATGGCTACACCTTC

D gene: -
J gene: TRBJ2-6
clone size: -
V gene: TRBV28
CDR3 length: 16
CDR3 protein: CASSVGGASGANVLTF
CDR3 DNA: TGTGCCAGCTCAGTGGGGGGCGCGTCCGGGGCCAACGTCCTGACTTTC

D gene: -
J gene: TRBJ2-1
clone size: -
V gene: TRBV5-1
CDR3 length: 12
CDR3 protein: CASSLEGYEQFF
CDR3 DNA: TGCGCCAGCAGCTTGGAGGGCTATGAGCAGTTCTTC

D gene: TRBD1
J gene: TRBJ2-3
clone size: -
V gene: TRBV9
CDR3 length: 17
CDR3 protein: CASSPRGKDRGRNTQYF
CDR3 DNA: TGTGCCAGCAGCCCCAGAGGAAAGGACAGGGGTAGGAATACGCAGTATTTT

D gene: -
J gene: TRBJ2-7
clone size: few
V gene: TRBV10-3
CDR3 length: 13
CDR3 protein: CAISDRDGQVQYF
CDR3 DNA: TGTGCCATCAGTGATCGGGACGGCCAAGTGCAGTACTTC

D gene: -
J gene: TRBJ2-2
clone size: -
V gene: TRBV28
CDR3 length: 13
CDR3 protein: CASRPTGAGELFF
CDR3 DNA: TGTGCCAGCAGGCCTACTGGAGCCGGGGAGCTGTTTTTT

D gene: -
J gene: TRBJ2-5
clone size: -
V gene: TRBV10-2
CDR3 length: 14
CDR3 protein: CASSLSGYQETQYF
CDR3 DNA: TGCGCCAGCAGTCTTAGCGGTTACCAAGAGACCCAGTACTTC

D gene: -
J gene: TRBJ2-7
clone size: -
V gene: TRBV11-2
CDR3 length: 15
CDR3 protein: CASSPRDKKSYEQYF
CDR3 DNA: TGTGCCAGCAGCCCCCGGGACAAAAAATCCTACGAGCAGTACTTC